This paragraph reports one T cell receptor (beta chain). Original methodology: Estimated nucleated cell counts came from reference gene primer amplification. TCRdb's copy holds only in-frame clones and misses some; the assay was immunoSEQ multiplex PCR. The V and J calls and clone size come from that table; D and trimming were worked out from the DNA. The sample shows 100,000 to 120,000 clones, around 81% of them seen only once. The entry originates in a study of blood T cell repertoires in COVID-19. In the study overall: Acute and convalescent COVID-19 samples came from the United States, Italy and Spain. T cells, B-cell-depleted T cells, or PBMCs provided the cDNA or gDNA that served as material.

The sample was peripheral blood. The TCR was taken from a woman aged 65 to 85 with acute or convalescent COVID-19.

This chain's CDR3 is CAQGQGLRETQYF. As DNA, the CDR3 is TGTGCCCAGGGACAGGGTCTAAGAGAGACCCAGTACTTC. The chain couples TRBV30 to TRBJ2-5; 9 bases line up with TRBD1. The CDR3 covers 13 residues. J gave up 4 bases and V 8 bases, and 8 bases lay outside the gene matches. In germline, CDR1 is GTSNPN, CDR2 SVGIG (reference sequence).